This T cell receptor beta chain was profiled in a study of shared clonotypes between healthy human individuals. As for the study in general: A couple of women and a few men aged 18 to 49 made up the donors.

This CDR3 region has 17 residues. Germline assignment: CDR1 LGHNA and CDR2 YSLEER. V was trimmed by 4 bases and J by 4 bases, leaving 21 bases between them. As defined, naive CD8 cells were CD45RO-negative and positively selected for CCR7, with terminally differentiated effector memory CD45RA+ cells excluded. Here immunoSEQ multiplex PCR was the method, and the copy in TCRdb shows in-frame clones only, minus some. The sample includes around 2,000,000 clones, about 95% of them seen just once. V usage is TRBV4-3 and J usage is TRBJ2-3; weak D call: TRBD2 (7 bases). The TCR originated in a man aged 18 to 29 in good health. Sequencing used naive CD8+ T cells sorted from blood. CDR3 DNA sequence: TGCGCCAGCAGCCCCTACCGAGGGGAGGGGGAGTCAGATACGCAGTATTTT. Its protein product is CASSPYRGEGESDTQYF.